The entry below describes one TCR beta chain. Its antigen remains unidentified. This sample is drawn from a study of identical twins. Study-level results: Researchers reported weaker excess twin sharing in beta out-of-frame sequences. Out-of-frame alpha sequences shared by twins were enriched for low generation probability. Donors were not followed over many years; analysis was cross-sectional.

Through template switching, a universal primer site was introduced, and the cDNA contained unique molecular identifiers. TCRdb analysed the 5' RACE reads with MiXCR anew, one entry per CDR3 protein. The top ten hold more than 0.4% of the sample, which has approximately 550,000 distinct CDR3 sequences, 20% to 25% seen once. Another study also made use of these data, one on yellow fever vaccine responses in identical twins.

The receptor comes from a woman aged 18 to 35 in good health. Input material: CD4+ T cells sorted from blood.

The CDR3 reads CATDSGSGSTDTQYF. CDR3 coding DNA: TGTGCCACCGATAGCGGGAGCGGGAGCACAGATACGCAGTATTTT. The J gene is TRBJ2-3, the V gene TRBV12-3 or TRBV12-4; 9 nucleotides match TRBD2. With V trimmed by 10 bases and J by 0 bases, 8 bases remained unmatched. The CDR3 runs to 15 residues.